This TCR beta chain is from a study of identical twins. In its sample, this clonotype was seen many times. The antigen is undetermined. Overall study results and limits: For out-of-frame alpha sequences shared by twins, low generation probability was in excess. The conclusions drew on cross-sectional statistical analysis instead of tracking the same donors. Twin sharing of out-of-frame TCR alpha was underestimated by models in monozygotic pairs.

One entry per CDR3 protein, called by TCRdb with MiXCR from the 5' RACE reads. Here the sample spans about 150,000 distinct CDR3 sequences, approximately 4% being singletons. This CDR3 is 15 amino acids long. Trimming cost V 6 bases and J 4 bases; bases outside gene matches: 10. Germline values: CDR1 DFQATT, CDR2 SNEGSKA (reference sequence). The receptor was isolated from a man between 18 and 29 years old in good health. Sequenced material: memory T cells sorted from blood. The rearrangement uses TRBV20-1 and TRBJ2-7; 12 positions agree with TRBD2. CDR3 in amino acids: CSAYLAGGPGYEQYF. The CDR3 DNA follows: TGCAGTGCCTATCTAGCGGGAGGGCCCGGGTACGAGCAGTACTTC.